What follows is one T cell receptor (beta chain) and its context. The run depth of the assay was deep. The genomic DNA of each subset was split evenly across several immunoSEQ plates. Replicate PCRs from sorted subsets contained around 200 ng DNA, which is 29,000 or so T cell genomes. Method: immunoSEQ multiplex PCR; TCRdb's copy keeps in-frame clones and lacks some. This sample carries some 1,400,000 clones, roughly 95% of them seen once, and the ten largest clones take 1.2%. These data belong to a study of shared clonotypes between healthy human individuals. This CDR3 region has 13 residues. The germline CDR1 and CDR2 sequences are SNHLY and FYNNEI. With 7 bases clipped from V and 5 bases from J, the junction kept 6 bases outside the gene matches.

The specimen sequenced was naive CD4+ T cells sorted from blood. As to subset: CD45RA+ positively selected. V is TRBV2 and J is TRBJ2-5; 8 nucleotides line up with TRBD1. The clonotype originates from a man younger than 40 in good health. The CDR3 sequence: CASIRGREETQYF. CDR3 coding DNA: TGTGCCAGCATCAGGGGGCGCGAGGAGACCCAGTACTTC.